This TCR beta chain came from a study of shared clonotypes between healthy human individuals. Study observations and caveats: With several donors compared, around 5% of naive CD4 clonotypes were shared.

Turning to this clone: The antigen is undetermined.

Trimming cost V 4 bases and J 5 bases; bases outside gene matches: 6. CDR1 and CDR2 (germline): SGHRS, YFSETQ. The length of the CDR3 is 14 residues. The assay was immunoSEQ multiplex PCR, and TCRdb's table has in-frame clones only and misses some. The data contain hundreds of thousands of clones, roughly 73% of them singletons. The TCR comes from a woman between 25 and 40 years old in good health. The chain carries TRBV5-1 and TRBJ2-5; the match to TRBD2 covers 9 bases. Sequences were obtained from memory CD4+ T cells sorted from blood. Subset of the sample: CD45RA-negative fraction. The CDR3 DNA reads TGCGCCAGCAGCGCGGGAGGGCCGTTTGAGACCCAGTACTTC. Its translation: CASSAGGPFETQYF.